Sequencing of this T cell receptor beta chain was carried out in a study of identical twins. The study's findings and limits: While abundant cord blood beta clonotypes carried fewer insertions, memory repertoires showed no such pattern.

In the case of this clonotype: The antigen is unknown.

Among all donors, each was a healthy Caucasian. Template switching, a step in the protocol, added a universal primer site, and cDNA carried unique molecular identifiers. TCRdb reanalysed the 5' RACE reads using MiXCR and keeps one entry per CDR3 protein. Here the sample spans under 250,000 distinct CDR3 sequences, 7.5% being singletons. CDR3 length: 14 amino acids. Germline CDR1 DFQATT, CDR2 SNEGSKA (reference sequence). V lost 4 bases and J lost 3, with 15 bases in between. These data are also associated with another study on yellow fever vaccine responses in identical twins.

The J gene is TRBJ2-5, the V gene TRBV20-1; D is perhaps TRBD2 (6 bases). The receptor was isolated from a woman aged 18-29 years in good health. Source material: memory (CD45RO+) T cells sorted from blood. DNA for the CDR3: TGCAGTGCTACCACCCATTGGGGGGAAGAGACCCAGTACTTC. Protein: CSATTHWGEETQYF.